These 16 T cell receptor beta chains share one sample of origin, sequenced in a study of CD8+ T cells in alopecia areata. Once RNA had been extracted, it was reverse transcribed into cDNA to act as the sequencing template. Libraries were prepared by immunoSEQ multiplex PCR; TCRdb keeps only in-frame clonotypes and omits some of them. The top ten clones hold 35% to 45% of a sample with 110,000 to 150,000 clones, 62% of them seen once. The specimen was CD8+ T cells sorted from blood. The receptors were gathered from a human donor in good health.

The chain couples TRBV6-5 to TRBJ1-2; TRBD1 matches 9 bases. Germline-derived CDR1 and CDR2 are MNHEY and SVGAGI. The CDR3 covers 14 residues. Germline trimming cut 6 bases from V and 7 bases from J; bases unmatched to any gene: 9. CDR3 coding DNA: TGTGCCAGCAGGGAGGGACAGGGCCCCCTTGGCTACACCTTC. Translating it yields CASREGQGPLGYTF.

This clone was detected a few times. Here the CDR3 reads CASSLGTVPTGANVLTF. The DNA of the CDR3 is TGTGCCAGCAGTTTAGGGACAGTCCCTACTGGGGCCAACGTCCTGACTTTC. This chain links TRBV27 with TRBJ2-6, with TRBD1 matching 7 bases. The CDR3 consists of 17 residues. CDR1 and CDR2 (germline): MNHEY, SMNVEV (reference sequence). V gave up 2 bases and J gave up 2 bases; unmatched junction bases: 6.

V usage is TRBV7-9 and J usage is TRBJ2-1, with D possibly TRBD2 on 6 matching bases. V was clipped by 5 bases and J by 6 bases, with 17 bases between them. The germline CDR1 and CDR2 sequences are SEHNR and FQNEAQ (reference sequence). The CDR3 spans 15 residues. CDR3 in amino acids: CASSPHSGESNEQFF. DNA for the CDR3: TGTGCCAGCAGCCCGCATAGCGGAGAGTCCAATGAGCAGTTCTTC.

The chain employs TRBV30 and TRBJ2-7; 7 nucleotides line up with TRBD1. Germline V CDR1 and CDR2: GTSNPN, SVGIG (reference sequence). This CDR3 spans 12 amino acids. Unmatched junction bases numbered 1, after V lost 5 bases and J lost 0 bases. This chain's CDR3 is CAWGQASYEQYF. Here the CDR3 DNA reads TGTGCCTGGGGACAGGCCTCCTACGAGCAGTACTTC.

This chain joins TRBV2 and TRBJ1-1, with 7 bases lining up with TRBD1. The CDR3 totals 16 residues. The V gene end was trimmed by 5 bases and the J gene end by 6 bases; junction bases not matched to a gene: 15. The V gene's germline CDR1 is SNHLY and CDR2 FYNNEI. CDR3 bases: TGTGCCAGCAGTCTCAGCTGGAGGGGGCTGTTCCCTGAAGCTTTCTTT. It is translated as CASSLSWRGLFPEAFF.

The chain carries TRBV14 and TRBJ2-1; D possibly matches TRBD1 or TRBD2 (5 bases each). Trimming removed 1 base from V and 8 bases from J, with 9 bases in between. The CDR3 covers 13 residues. Germline CDR1 SGHDN, CDR2 FVKESK. The CDR3 sequence is CASSQGGIYEQFF. DNA for the CDR3: TGTGCCAGCAGCCAAGGGGGGATCTATGAGCAGTTCTTC.

This clone was picked up a small number of times. The V call is TRBV7-9, the J call TRBJ1-4; no clear D. The germline gives CDR1 SEHNR, CDR2 FQNEAQ (reference sequence). The ends were cut back, 5 bases at V and 6 bases at J, with 16 bases in the middle. The CDR3 runs 15 residues. The CDR3 DNA follows: TGTGCCAGCAGCCCCGGGGTCAGCTTACATGAAAAACTGTTTTTT. Amino acids: CASSPGVSLHEKLFF.

This clone was found a few times. The chain is built from TRBV28 and TRBJ2-7, with D perhaps being TRBD1 or TRBD2 (5 bases each). Trimming stripped 7 bases from V and 8 bases from J, with 18 bases between. Germline assignment: CDR1 MDHEN and CDR2 SYDVKM. This CDR3 is 13 amino acids long. In DNA form, the CDR3 reads TGTGCCAGCAACCCGCCGAGGGGAGACAAGCAGTACTTC. This encodes CASNPPRGDKQYF.

This clone has only a few counts. The chain links TRBV5-1 to TRBJ2-5; D uncertain. The CDR3 contains 14 residues. V lost 1 base and J 5 bases, leaving 12 bases between the germline ends. Germline V gives CDR1 SGHRS, CDR2 YFSETQ. This chain's CDR3 is CASSLPVSTETQYF. The CDR3 DNA reads TGCGCCAGCAGCTTGCCGGTCTCGACTGAGACCCAGTACTTC.

As concerns this clone: Other DNA sequences in the sample encode the same CDR3. This sequence joins TRBV19 and TRBJ1-1; a weak D match, TRBD1 (5 bases). The CDR3 extends over 11 amino acids. Trimming cost V 6 bases and J 8 bases, with 10 bases left between them. Germline values: CDR1 LNHDA, CDR2 SQIVND (reference sequence). CDR3 protein: CASRTGTEAFF. For the CDR3, the DNA is TGTGCCAGTAGAACCGGGACGGAAGCTTTCTTT.

The rearrangement links TRBV4-1 to TRBJ2-5; the D is unclear. Germline V gene sequence: CDR1 MGHRA, CDR2 YSYEKL. CDR3 length: 11 amino acids. Trimming cost V 0 bases and J 4 bases, with 0 bases left between them. The CDR3 DNA reads TGCGCCAGCAGCCAAGAAGAGACCCAGTACTTC. Protein product: CASSQEETQYF.

This clone was detected once. This rearrangement joins TRBV30 to TRBJ1-2, with 7 bases that match TRBD1. This CDR3 contains 13 residues. J gave up 5 bases and V 7 bases, and 10 bases lay outside the gene matches. Germline values: CDR1 GTSNPN, CDR2 SVGIG (reference sequence). CDR3 residues: CASYRGRVYGYTF. CDR3 DNA: TGTGCCTCATACAGGGGTCGAGTATATGGCTACACCTTC.

This sequence joins TRBV5-1 and TRBJ2-7, with TRBD1 as a possible D gene (5 bases). Germline-derived CDR1 and CDR2 are SGHRS and YFSETQ. Trimming cost V 2 bases and J 3 bases, with 12 bases left between them. There are 14 residues in the CDR3. The CDR3 sequence is CASSFGAVYYEQYF. The CDR3 DNA follows: TGCGCCAGCAGCTTTGGGGCCGTTTACTACGAGCAGTACTTC.

The chain links TRBV5-1 to TRBJ2-3; 10 nucleotides line up with TRBD1. Trimming at V came to 0 bases and at J to 4 bases, leaving 5 bases not matched to a gene. The CDR3 is 16 amino acids. The germline V gene has CDR1 SGHRS and CDR2 YFSETQ. The CDR3 region is CASSLAVGQGADTQYF. CDR3 nucleotide sequence: TGCGCCAGCAGCTTGGCCGTCGGACAGGGGGCAGATACGCAGTATTTT.

This rearrangement joins TRBV6-1 to TRBJ2-7; 9 bases align to TRBD1. The trim removed 0 bases at V and 1 base at J, leaving 1 base unmatched. The CDR3 runs to 15 residues. Germline CDR1 MNHNS, CDR2 SASEGT. CDR3 region: CASSEATGGSYEQYF. For the CDR3, the DNA is TGTGCCAGCAGTGAAGCGACAGGGGGTTCCTACGAGCAGTACTTC.

The CDR3 nucleotides are TGTGCCAGCAGCGCCCCTGTAGGGGGGCCGGGCGGCTACACCTTC. It is translated as CASSAPVGGPGGYTF. V gene TRBV9 combines with J gene TRBJ1-2; tentative D call: TRBD1 (6 bases). The germline CDR1 and CDR2 sequences are SGDLS and YYNGEE. The CDR3 runs 15 residues. V was trimmed by 3 bases and J by 8 bases, leaving 20 bases between them.